The 2 T cell receptor beta chains below were found in one sample sequenced in a study of control samples from healthy donors and cancer patients. Generated by immunoSEQ multiplex PCR, the TCRdb table keeps only in-frame clones and is missing some. The sample shows more than 50,000 clones, 90% of them seen only once. The sequenced sample was PBMCs. These receptor sequences come from a woman in her forties or fifties with colorectal cancer.

The chain's CDR3 is CASSLAGLYEQYF. In nucleotides, the CDR3 is TGTGCCAGCTCACTAGCGGGGTTATACGAGCAGTACTTC. The chain uses TRBV18 and TRBJ2-7, with 8 bases aligning to TRBD2. V lost 4 bases, J lost 4 bases, and 3 bases stayed unmatched. This CDR3 is 13 amino acids long. Germline V lookup: CDR1 KGHSH, CDR2 LQKENI. Full variable domain (outside the CDR3, taken from reference TRBV18 and TRBJ2-7): NAGVMQNPRHLVRRRGQEARLRCSPMKGHSHVYWYRQLPEEGLKFMVYLQKENIIDESGMPKERFSAEFPKEGPSILRIQQVVRGDSAAYFCASSLAGLYEQYFGPGTRLTVT.

V gene TRBV19 combines with J gene TRBJ2-7; TRBD1 aligns across 7 bases. Trimming at V came to 2 bases and at J to 6 bases, leaving 4 bases not matched to a gene. Germline values: CDR1 LNHDA, CDR2 SQIVND (reference sequence). The CDR3 is 13 residues long. In nucleotides, the CDR3 is TGTGCCAGTAGTATACTAGGGGGCGGCGAGCAGTACTTC. Its translation is CASSILGGGEQYF.